This T cell receptor beta chain was sequenced during a study of CD8 T cell repertoires and HIV-1 epitope variants. For the study at large: Twenty-five autologous and known Gag and Nef epitope variant peptides each stimulated T cells separately. An uncultured baseline aliquot held 1M T cells.

TCR beta CDR3 was sequenced at survey depth on immunoSEQ. Here immunoSEQ multiplex PCR was the method, and the copy in TCRdb shows in-frame clones only, minus some. The table shows about 95,000 clones, with approximately 70% occurring only once. Findings of the study overall: Most of the nine antigen-specific clonotypes appeared cross-reactive to autologous or escape variants.

Comments on this clone: Its target is unknown.

This clonotype was sampled from a male donor with HIV. Sequencing input: uncultured baseline CD8+ T cells from peripheral blood mononuclear cells (PBMCs).

DNA of the CDR3: TGTGCCAGCAGCTTAGTACGCGGTTGGGGACAGGGGGCAGCCTACGAGCAGTACTTC. Its protein is CASSLVRGWGQGAAYEQYF. This sequence joins TRBV7-6 and TRBJ2-7, with 12 nucleotides matching TRBD1. Unmatched junction bases numbered 12, after V lost 1 base and J lost 2 bases. The CDR3 has 19 amino acids. The germline V gene has CDR1 SGHVS and CDR2 FNYEAQ.